Presented here are 9 T cell receptor beta chains from one specimen sequenced in a study of cytomegalovirus exposure and HLA in healthy donors. It was with 60 Vbeta and 13 Jbeta primers that the PCR ran. Profiling relied on immunoSEQ multiplex PCR, and the TCRdb table lists in-frame clones only, not all of them. This table has 150,000 or so clones, 82% appearing once. The sequencing sample was made of PBMCs. The receptors were gathered from a man aged 18 to 29 in good health and CMV-seropositive.

This sequence joins TRBV9 and TRBJ2-7; D is unresolved. Germline V gives CDR1 SGDLS, CDR2 YYNGEE. The CDR3 totals 14 residues. V was clipped by 0 bases and J by 0 bases, with 7 bases between them. CDR3 bases: TGTGCCAGCAGCGTAGTTCACAACTCCTACGAGCAGTACTTC. Its translation: CASSVVHNSYEQYF.

This chain joins TRBV7-9 and TRBJ2-1, with D perhaps TRBD1 (6 bases). V shed 3 bases and J shed 10 bases, with 16 bases lying between them. CDR3 size: 14 residues. Germline V lookup: CDR1 SEHNR, CDR2 FQNEAQ (reference sequence). The CDR3 loop is CASSLGAPGIEQFF. CDR3 nucleotides: TGTGCCAGCAGCTTGGGGGCTCCGGGAATAGAGCAGTTCTTC.

This clone has only a few counts. The J gene is TRBJ1-2, the V gene TRBV19; 10 nucleotides align to TRBD1. The V gene end was trimmed by 5 bases and the J gene end by 3 bases; junction bases not matched to a gene: 6. The V gene's germline CDR1 is LNHDA and CDR2 SQIVND (reference sequence). This CDR3 contains 15 residues. The CDR3 here is CASSPGGTGDYGYTF. The CDR3 DNA reads as TGTGCCAGTAGTCCCGGCGGGACAGGGGACTATGGCTACACCTTC.

The chain uses TRBV6-1 and TRBJ1-4; 8 bases match TRBD1. The V gene's germline CDR1 is MNHNS and CDR2 SASEGT. The CDR3 is made up of 15 amino acids. Losses at the gene ends were 4 bases for V and 7 bases for J; bases not matched to a gene: 8. CDR3 residues: CASSGRQGKGEKLFF. The CDR3 nucleotides are TGTGCCAGCAGTGGCCGACAGGGGAAGGGTGAAAAACTGTTTTTT.

The chain recombines TRBV6-5 with TRBJ2-3, with 10 bases that match TRBD1. CDR1 is MNHEY, CDR2 SVGAGI, per germline. V shed 6 bases, J shed 7 bases, and the junction held 7 bases outside the gene matches. The CDR3 is 14 amino acids. CDR3 sequence: CASRETGGWNTQYF. Written as DNA, the CDR3 is TGTGCCAGCAGGGAGACAGGGGGCTGGAATACGCAGTATTTT.

V usage is TRBV5-6 and J usage is TRBJ1-1; the match to TRBD1 covers 7 bases. V lost 0 bases and J lost 3; bases outside the gene matches: 5. The CDR3 contains 15 residues. Germline V CDR1 and CDR2: SGHDT, YYEEEE. CDR3 loop: CASSLVEGAHTEAFF. The CDR3 DNA is TGTGCCAGCAGCTTGGTAGAGGGGGCGCACACTGAAGCTTTCTTT.

The V gene is TRBV5-1, the J gene TRBJ2-1; 11 bases are shared with TRBD2. With 3 bases clipped from V and 2 bases from J, the junction kept 13 bases outside the gene matches. Germline CDR1 and CDR2: SGHRS and YFSETQ. The CDR3 sequence is 19 residues long. CDR3 sequence (DNA): TGCGCCAGCAGCTGGGGGACTAGCGGCAACGTCGCAACCTACAATGAGCAGTTCTTC. Amino acid sequence: CASSWGTSGNVATYNEQFF.

This chain uses TRBV20-1 with TRBJ2-1; D remains ambiguous. The CDR3 is made up of 11 amino acids. V was shortened by 7 bases and J by 10 bases, with 14 bases between the two germline ends. Per germline, CDR1 DFQATT and CDR2 SNEGSKA (reference sequence). The CDR3 reads CSVTRPVEQFF. The CDR3 nucleotides read TGCAGTGTCACTCGTCCGGTGGAGCAGTTCTTC.

The CDR3 protein is CASSPPLGYEQYF. The CDR3 coding sequence is TGTGCCAGCAGCCCACCACTAGGATACGAGCAGTACTTC. V gene TRBV7-9 combines with J gene TRBJ2-7; a weak D match, TRBD2 (5 bases). V lost 5 bases, J lost 4 bases, and 12 bases lay in between. The CDR3 extends over 13 amino acids. Per germline, CDR1 SEHNR and CDR2 FQNEAQ (reference sequence).